This T cell receptor beta chain is drawn from a study of cytomegalovirus exposure and HLA in healthy donors. The CDR3 length is 12 residues. V was cut by 5 bases and J by 0 bases, with 5 bases left in between. Germline V gene sequence: CDR1 MNHNS, CDR2 SASEGT. PCR was performed using 60 Vbeta and 13 Jbeta primers. Measured with immunoSEQ multiplex PCR; TCRdb has only the in-frame clones, and not every one. This sample carries about 130,000 clones, around 77% of them seen once, and the ten largest clones take 4.2%. This chain links TRBV6-1 with TRBJ2-7, with D hard to call. This sequence originates from a male donor in good health and CMV-seropositive. The sequencing input was PBMCs. Written as DNA, the CDR3 is TGTGCCAGCAGTTCCCACTCCTACGAGCAGTACTTC. Translation gives CASSSHSYEQYF.